Below, one T cell receptor beta chain is given with its context. This sample was included in a study of blood T cell repertoires in COVID-19. About the research overall: PBMCs, B-cell-depleted T cells, or T cells provided the cDNA or gDNA that made up the material.

Repertoires were generated with immunoSEQ multiplex PCR, while TCRdb's copy carries only in-frame clones and drops some. Of some 52,000 clones listed, 87% were seen once; the top ten hold roughly 15%. Sequencing was performed on peripheral blood. The sequence came from a human donor with active COVID-19. The donor label of this sample is uncertain.

The CDR3 protein is CAISGDRGFLNYGYTF. The CDR3 coding sequence is TGTGCCATCAGTGGGGACAGGGGATTTCTTAACTATGGCTACACCTTC. V and J are TRBV10-3 and TRBJ1-2, with TRBD1 matching 10 bases. Trimming removed 4 bases from V and 1 base from J; junction bases left unmatched: 6. This CDR3 is 16 amino acids long. Looked up from germline, CDR1 is ENHRY and CDR2 is SYGVKD.